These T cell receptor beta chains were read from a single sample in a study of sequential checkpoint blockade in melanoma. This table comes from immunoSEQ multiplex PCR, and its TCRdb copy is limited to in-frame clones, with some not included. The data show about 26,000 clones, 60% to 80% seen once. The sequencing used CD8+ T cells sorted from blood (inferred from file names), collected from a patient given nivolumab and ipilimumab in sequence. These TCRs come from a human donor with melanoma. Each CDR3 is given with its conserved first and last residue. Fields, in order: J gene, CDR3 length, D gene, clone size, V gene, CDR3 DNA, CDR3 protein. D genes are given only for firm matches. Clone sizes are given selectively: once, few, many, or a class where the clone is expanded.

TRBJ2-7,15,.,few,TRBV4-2,TGTGCCAGCAGCCAAGCTGGGGGGTTGGGGTCCGAGCAGTACTTC,CASSQAGGLGSEQYF
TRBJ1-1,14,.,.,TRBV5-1,TGCGCCAGCAGCTTGGCCAGTGTCCAGACTGAAGCTTTCTTT,CASSLASVQTEAFF
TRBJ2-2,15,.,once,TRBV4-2,TGTGCCAGCAGCCAAGGGACACCGAACACCGGGGAGCTGTTTTTT,CASSQGTPNTGELFF
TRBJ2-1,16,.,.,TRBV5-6,TGTGCCAGCAGCTTGGCGCTGGCGGGGTCCTACAATGAGCAGTTCTTC,CASSLALAGSYNEQFF
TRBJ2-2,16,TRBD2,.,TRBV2,TGTGCCAGCAGTGAAGGAAGCGGGAGAAGAACCGGGGAGCTGTTTTTT,CASSEGSGRRTGELFF
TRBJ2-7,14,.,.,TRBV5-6,TGTGCCAGCAGCTTGGTGGTTCAGGCGAACGAGCAGTACTTC,CASSLVVQANEQYF
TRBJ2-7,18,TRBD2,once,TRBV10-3,TGTGCCATCAGTGACCAGGGACTAGCGGGAGGGAGCTCCTACGAGCAGTACTTC,CAISDQGLAGGSSYEQYF
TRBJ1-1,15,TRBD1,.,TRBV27,TGTGCCAGCAGATTGACAGGGGATTTGAACACTGAAGCTTTCTTT,CASRLTGDLNTEAFF
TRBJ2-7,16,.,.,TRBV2,TGTGCCAGCAGTGACCGGGGGTACACCAGCTCCTACGAGCAGTACTTC,CASSDRGYTSSYEQYF
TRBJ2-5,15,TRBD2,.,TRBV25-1,TGTGCCAGCAGTGGAGCGGGAGGGCCTGAAGAGACCCAGTACTTC,CASSGAGGPEETQYF